The 9 T cell receptor beta chains given below trace back to one sample, sequenced in a study of identical twins (dated by TCRdb to the mid-2010s). Receptor amplification or capture employed 5' RACE. Instrument used: Illumina HiSeq 2000. The public reads were reprocessed in TCRdb via fastp at Q25 and MiXCR, keeping in-frame beta chains. Rows with one shared CDR3 protein collapse into an entry with the most common genes and DNA. Within this sample are more than 600,000 distinct CDR3 sequences, with 15% to 20% of them counted one time only. The top ten clones comprise under 15% of the sample. The sample was also reused in another study, on T cells expressing NK-cell markers.

The specimen was PBMCs. These receptors were collected from a woman aged 18-29 years in good health.

The chain couples TRBV20-1 to TRBJ2-3; possibly TRBD1 or TRBD2 for D (6 bases each). V shed 7 bases and J shed 4 bases, with 18 bases lying between them. CDR1 DFQATT and CDR2 SNEGSKA come from the germline V gene (reference sequence). The CDR3 totals 14 residues. The chain's CDR3 is CSVWGRGRSDTQYF. DNA of the CDR3: TGCAGTGTATGGGGAAGGGGGAGGTCAGATACGCAGTATTTT.

The chain has TRBV5-6 and TRBJ2-7; D tentatively fits TRBD1 or TRBD2 (6 bases each). V lost 4 bases to trimming and J lost 2 bases, with 13 bases between them. CDR1 and CDR2 from the germline V gene are SGHDT and YYEEEE. The CDR3 contains 14 residues. This CDR3 is CASSHGGQAYEQYF. As DNA, the CDR3 is TGTGCCAGCAGCCATGGGGGGCAGGCCTACGAGCAGTACTTC. Full variable domain (remainder filled in from reference TRBV5-6 and TRBJ2-7): DAGVTQSPTHLIKTRGQQVTLRCSPKSGHDTVSWYQQALGQGPQFIFQYYEEEERQRGNFPDRFSGHQFPNYSSELNVNALLLGDSALYLCASSHGGQAYEQYFGPGTRLTVT.

The rearrangement joins TRBV27 to TRBJ2-1; maybe TRBD2 (5 bases). Germline V gives CDR1 MNHEY, CDR2 SMNVEV (reference sequence). This CDR3 region has 15 residues. V was trimmed by 7 bases and J by 7 bases, leaving 20 bases between them. This CDR3 is CASTLLGLGRNEQFF. DNA of the CDR3: TGTGCCAGCACCCTCCTTGGACTGGGTAGGAATGAGCAGTTCTTC.

This clonotype came up a few times. V is TRBV5-1 and J is TRBJ1-3; D is unclear. The CDR3 sequence is 14 residues long. Germline loops: CDR1 SGHRS, CDR2 YFSETQ. V lost 1 base and J 8 bases, leaving 13 bases between the germline ends. The CDR3 spells CASSLTGADDTIYF. The CDR3, as DNA: TGCGCCAGCAGCTTGACGGGCGCCGATGACACCATATATTTT.

This clonotype occurred a few times. The chain has TRBV15 and TRBJ2-5; a weak D match, TRBD2 (6 bases). The V gene's germline CDR1 is LNHNV and CDR2 YYDKDF (reference sequence). The germline V and J ends were trimmed by 2 bases and 6 bases, with 10 bases remaining between them. The CDR3 sequence is 13 residues long. The CDR3 sequence: CATSRRLVKTQYF. DNA of the CDR3: TGTGCCACCAGCAGAAGACTAGTTAAGACCCAGTACTTC.

This rearrangement joins TRBV6-2 or TRBV6-3 to TRBJ1-5; D is unresolved. There are 13 residues in the CDR3. Trimming pared 0 bases from V and 7 bases from J, leaving 7 bases between. CDR1 and CDR2 (germline): MNHEY, SVGEGT. For the CDR3, the DNA is TGTGCCAGCAGTTACTCGTTGGACCAGCCCCAGCATTTT. Translating it yields CASSYSLDQPQHF.

Only a few counts were recorded for this clonotype. The chain uses TRBV20-1 and TRBJ2-5; D is unresolved. This CDR3 region has 12 residues. The germline V gene encodes CDR1 DFQATT and CDR2 SNEGSKA (reference sequence). Trimming shortened V by 0 bases and J by 4 bases, and 6 bases separated the two germline ends. The CDR3 DNA reads as TGCAGTGCTAGAGACGGGCTAGAGACCCAGTACTTC. It translates to CSARDGLETQYF.

This clonotype turned up a few times. J is TRBJ2-1 and V is TRBV12-3 or TRBV12-4; 13 bases agree with TRBD2. CDR3 size: 15 residues. Unmatched junction bases numbered 6, after V lost 6 bases and J lost 7 bases. In DNA, the CDR3 is TGTGCCAGCAGCCGACTAGCGGGAGGCCATAATGAGCAGTTCTTC. This translates into CASSRLAGGHNEQFF.

The chain recombines TRBV5-1 with TRBJ1-2; D perhaps matches TRBD1 (5 bases). Trimming stripped 0 bases from V and 2 bases from J, with 11 bases between. Germline lookup yields CDR1 SGHRS and CDR2 YFSETQ. The CDR3 loop spans 15 amino acids. Here the CDR3 DNA reads TGCGCCAGCAGCTTGGGCGACAGTCTCAACTATGGCTACACCTTC. Translating gives CASSLGDSLNYGYTF.